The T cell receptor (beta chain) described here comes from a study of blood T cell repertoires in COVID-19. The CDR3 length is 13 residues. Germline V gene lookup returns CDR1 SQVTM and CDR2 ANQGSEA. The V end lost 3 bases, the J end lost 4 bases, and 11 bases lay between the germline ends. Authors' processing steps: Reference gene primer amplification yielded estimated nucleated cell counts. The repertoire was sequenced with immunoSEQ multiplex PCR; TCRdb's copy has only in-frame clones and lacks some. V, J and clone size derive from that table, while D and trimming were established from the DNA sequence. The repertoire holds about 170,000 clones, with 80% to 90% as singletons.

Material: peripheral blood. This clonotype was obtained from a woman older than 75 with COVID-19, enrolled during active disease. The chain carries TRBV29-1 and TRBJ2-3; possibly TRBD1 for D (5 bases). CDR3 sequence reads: CSVEFRGSDTQYF. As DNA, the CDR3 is TGCAGCGTTGAGTTTAGGGGTTCAGATACGCAGTATTTT.